The sample holds many counts of the clone carrying this T cell receptor (beta chain). The data were taken from a study of Graves' ophthalmopathy and Graves' hyperthyroidism. TCR beta CDR3 amplification used RNA transcripts. RT-PCR with HTBI primers came first, then second-round multiplex PCR. MiXCR, applied by TCRdb to the multiplex PCR reads, yields one record per CDR3 protein. In the table there are about 400,000 distinct CDR3 sequences, approximately 20% of which are singletons. V lost 5 bases, J lost 3 bases, and 17 bases lay in between. The germline gives CDR1 SGHVS, CDR2 FQNEAQ. There are 15 residues in the CDR3.

This TCR was sampled from a young woman with Graves' ophthalmopathy. The chain has TRBV7-8 and TRBJ2-7; TRBD1 might be the D (6 bases). Sequenced sample: peripheral blood. CDR3 residues: CASSPQTGINYEQYF. CDR3 sequence (DNA): TGTGCCAGCAGCCCACAAACAGGGATTAACTACGAGCAGTACTTC. Full variable domain (rest looked up from reference TRBV7-8 and TRBJ2-7): GAGVSQSPRYKVAKRGQDVALRCDPISGHVSLFWYQQALGQGPEFLTYFQNEAQLDKSGLPSDRFFAERPEGSVSTLKIQRTQQEDSAVYLCASSPQTGINYEQYFGPGTRLTVT.